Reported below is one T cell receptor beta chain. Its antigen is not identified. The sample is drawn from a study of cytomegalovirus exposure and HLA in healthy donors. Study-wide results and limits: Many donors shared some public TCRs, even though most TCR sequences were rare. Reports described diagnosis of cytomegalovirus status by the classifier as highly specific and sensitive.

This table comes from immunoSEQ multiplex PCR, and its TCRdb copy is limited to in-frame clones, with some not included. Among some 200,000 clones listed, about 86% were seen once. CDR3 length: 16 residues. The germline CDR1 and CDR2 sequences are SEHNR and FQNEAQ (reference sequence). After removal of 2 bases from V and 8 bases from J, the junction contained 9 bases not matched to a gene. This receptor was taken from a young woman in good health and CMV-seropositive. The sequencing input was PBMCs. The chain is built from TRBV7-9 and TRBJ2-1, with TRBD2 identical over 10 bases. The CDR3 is CASSLPQLAGVDEQFF. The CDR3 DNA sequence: TGTGCCAGCAGCTTACCCCAGCTAGCGGGGGTAGATGAGCAGTTCTTC.